The clone carrying this TCR beta chain was found once. Its antigen is as yet unknown. CDR3 length: 15 amino acids. The germline V gene has CDR1 SGHTA and CDR2 FQGTGA. With 4 bases clipped from V and 4 bases from J, the junction kept 1 base outside the gene matches. This specimen belongs to a study of CD8+ T cells in alopecia areata. Across the study: Affected scalp percentage gauged treated patients' severity.

RNA was extracted and reverse transcribed into cDNA as the sequencing template. Here immunoSEQ multiplex PCR was the method, and the copy in TCRdb shows in-frame clones only, minus some. The sample lists about 180,000 clones, approximately 53% seen once, with 10% to 11% in the top ten. This sample's treatment: oral pan-JAK inhibitor, 5-10 mg twice daily. Those with alopecia areata gave lesional scalp punch biopsies and peripheral blood. General study results and limits: Any link of baseline CD8+ expansion to response, resting on one nonresponder, remains uncertain. Many expanded lesional clones persisted in scalp and blood during tofacitinib treatment.

V gene TRBV7-3 combines with J gene TRBJ2-3; 14 bases map to TRBD2. The sample here was CD8+ T cells sorted from blood, taken at week 24, from a patient treated with tofacitinib. The TCR comes from a human donor with alopecia areata. The CDR3 sequence: CASSSGLAGADTQYF. The CDR3 nucleotides are TGTGCCAGCAGCTCGGGACTAGCGGGGGCAGATACGCAGTATTTT. Combining the CDR3 with reference TRBV7-3 and TRBJ2-3 gives the whole variable domain GAGVSQTPSNKVTEKGKYVELRCDPISGHTALYWYRQSLGQGPEFLIYFQGTGAADDSGLPNDRFFAVRPEGSVSTLKIQRTERGDSAVYLCASSSGLAGADTQYFGPGTRLTVL.